This TCR beta chain stems from a study of blood T cell repertoires in COVID-19. Study-wide context: Acute and convalescent COVID-19 samples came from the United States, Italy and Spain.

TCRdb's table, derived via immunoSEQ multiplex PCR, lists solely in-frame clones and lacks some. Here the sample spans over 150,000 clones, about four fifths being singletons. This sequence originates from a woman at least 80 years old with acute or convalescent COVID-19. Sequenced sample: peripheral blood.

The CDR3 nucleotides read TGTGCCAGCAGCCAGGGACAGGGGGCCAACGTCCTGACTTTC. This sequence encodes CASSQGQGANVLTF. The chain employs TRBV5-6 and TRBJ2-6; TRBD1 agrees at 7 bases. CDR1 and CDR2 from the germline V gene are SGHDT and YYEEEE. The length of the CDR3 is 14 residues. Trimming removed 4 bases from V and 4 bases from J; junction bases left unmatched: 2.